This note documents a single TCR beta chain sequence. The sample belongs to a study of T cell changes during pregnancy in multiple sclerosis. Measured with immunoSEQ multiplex PCR; TCRdb has only the in-frame clones, and not every one. The table shows roughly 45,000 clones, with roughly nine tenths occurring only once. The junction had 8 bases not matched to a gene; V was cut back by 0 bases and J by 5 bases. This CDR3 has 16 amino acids. Germline values: CDR1 SGDLS, CDR2 YYNGEE. The source material was CD4+ T cells from peripheral blood mononuclear cells, sampled in the second trimester of pregnancy. The origin of this receptor is a female donor with multiple sclerosis, enrolled in a pregnancy study. The chain combines TRBV9 with TRBJ2-5; 9 bases match TRBD2. CDR3 coding DNA: TGTGCCAGCAGCGTAGGTGGCGGGAGGGCCGTGGAGACCCAGTACTTC. As protein: CASSVGGGRAVETQYF.